This TCR beta chain is from a study of blood T cell repertoires in COVID-19. Whole-study context: Spain, Italy and the United States supplied samples that represented acute and convalescent COVID-19. Sample material is recorded as cDNA or gDNA derived from T cells, B-cell-depleted T cells, or PBMCs.

Original handling: By means of reference gene primer amplification, nucleated cell counts were estimated. Method: immunoSEQ multiplex PCR; TCRdb's copy keeps in-frame clones and lacks some. The D gene and trimming were derived from the DNA, and the V and J assignments and clone size from that table. The sample comprises around 100,000 clones, approximately 83% of which are singletons, and about 3.3% rests with the top ten. V lost 3 bases, J lost 1 base, and 10 bases lay in between. Looked up from germline, CDR1 is LNHDA and CDR2 is SQIVND (reference sequence). The CDR3 sequence is 14 residues long. The V gene is TRBV19, the J gene TRBJ2-7; possibly TRBD1 for D (6 bases). This receptor was taken from a woman of 80 years or more with active or convalescent COVID-19. Sequencing was performed on peripheral blood. The CDR3 loop reads CASSMSGASYEQYF. In nucleotides, the CDR3 is TGTGCCAGTAGTATGTCAGGGGCATCCTACGAGCAGTACTTC.